The subject of this entry is one TCR beta chain. Its binding antigen is unknown. The record has no base qualities; no much larger clone is one base away. Peripheral blood CD8+ and CD4+ T cells from healthy donors, Susac syndrome patients and multiple sclerosis patients were profiled using high-throughput TCR beta sequencing. Healthy donors were age- and sex-matched controls. Bulk CD8+ and CD4+ T cells were purified by magnetic negative isolation, while CD8+ TEMRA cells were enriched using FACS. Blood was drawn into EDTA tubes, processed within 24 hours, and PBMCs were isolated by density gradient centrifugation. PBMCs destined for TCR sequencing were cryopreserved in liquid nitrogen and later thawed in a 37 °C water bath. The sorted or isolated CD4+, CD8+ and CD8+ TEMRA cells reached a purity of at least 90%. RNA was extracted using the RNeasy kit, and about 0.5 to 1 microgram was reverse transcribed with random hexamers. The immunoSEQ multiplex PCR assay, covering 54 Vbeta and 13 Jbeta segments, was used to amplify TCR beta CDR3 regions. PCR amplification bias was corrected by using a synthetic template baseline for primer optimization and computational correction. In the source study's methods: Reads were assigned to V, D and J genes according to IMGT and analyzed in immunoSEQ Analyzer, with only productive sequences retained. Clonality was computed as one minus Shannon entropy normalized by log2 of the number of productive unique sequences. For each patient and control, public and private clones were evaluated among the 100 most prevalent clones. Susac-specific clones were defined as absent from healthy and MS cohorts, approximately 1,000 published viral clones and other ImmuneACCESS disease sequences. TCRdb trimmed the raw reads at Q25, called clones with MiXCR and kept productive beta chains. Each entry is one CDR3 protein sequence, shown with its most common DNA and genes. TCRdb, not the original authors, processed these V and J calls. The sample has about 120,000 distinct CDR3 sequences on record, around 90% of them singletons. The top ten constitute about 0.14% of the sample.

These data come from a study of CD8 T cells in Susac syndrome (dated by TCRdb to about 2019). Study-wide context: The study used repertoire sequencing to test whether antigen drove CD8+ T cell activation and differentiation in Susac syndrome.

Study-wide findings and limitations: The TCR sequencing and HLA analysis was acknowledged to have included a relatively small number of individuals.

The sequenced sample was CD4+ T cells from PBMCs. This receptor was taken from a human donor in good health.

The CDR3 protein sequence reads: CASSSSDRGPPYEQYF. The DNA is TGTGCCAGCAGCTCCTCGGACAGGGGCCCCCCCTACGAGCAGTACTTC. The sequence links TRBV7-8 to TRBJ2-7; TRBD1 agrees with 9 junctional bases. CDR1 and CDR2, per the germline V gene, are SGHVS and FQNEAQ. The V end gives up 4 bases and the J end 2 bases, leaving 9 bases in the junction not matched to a gene. The CDR3 starts with the cysteine, ends with the phenylalanine, and has 16 residues. The entry retains the CDR3 DNA only, 48 bases that are in frame from base 1. This CDR3, with the reference TRBV7-8 and TRBJ2-7 proteins standing in past its ends, gives the full variable domain GAGVSQSPRYKVAKRGQDVALRCDPISGHVSLFWYQQALGQGPEFLTYFQNEAQLDKSGLPSDRFFAERPEGSVSTLKIQRTQQEDSAVYLCASSSSDRGPPYEQYFGPGTRLTVT.